This T cell receptor (beta chain) came from a study of blood T cells in healthy people across ages. Notes on this clonotype: Its antigen remains unidentified.

Germline values: CDR1 SEHNR, CDR2 FQNEAQ (reference sequence). This CDR3 has 15 residues. J gave up 3 bases and V 5 bases, and 5 bases lay outside the gene matches. Overall study results and limits: Donor CMV status was unknown, possibly confounding expanded clonotype changes.

The use of a sample-barcoded 5' primer and a J-beta primer mix characterized a second PCR of about 7 to 12 cycles. Researchers report that a template-switch adaptor with 12 random nucleotides tagged each cDNA molecule. TCRdb re-analysed the 5' RACE reads in MiXCR, keeping a single row per CDR3 protein. The repertoire includes fewer than 2,000,000 distinct CDR3 sequences, approximately 39% of them detected once, and 23% sits in the top ten. The people who gave samples were healthy Caucasians from Russia, aged roughly 6 to 95. PBMCs, at least 7 million per sample, were isolated. Source material: blood. The receptor comes from a human donor in good health. V gene TRBV7-9 combines with J gene TRBJ2-1; 9 bases line up with TRBD2. CDR3 in DNA: TGTGCCAGCAGCCCGGGACTAGCTCACTACAATGAGCAGTTCTTC. It is translated as CASSPGLAHYNEQFF.